This entry concerns a single TCR beta chain. Its specificity is not known. Donors came from a validation cohort of over a hundred subjects, distinct from the first 666-subject cohort. The entry originates in a study of cytomegalovirus exposure and HLA in healthy donors. Study-wide results and caveats: In vitro work confirmed that a few CMV-associated chains recognize CMV antigens. Reported results showed that the classifier diagnosed cytomegalovirus status with high specificity and sensitivity. Associated with cytomegalovirus, according to the listing, were 150 to 200 TCR beta chains.

The repertoire was sequenced with immunoSEQ multiplex PCR; TCRdb's copy has only in-frame clones and lacks some. The sample includes about 150,000 clones, 80% to 90% of them seen just once. The source is a man aged 18-30 years in good health and CMV-seropositive. Sequencing was carried out using PBMCs.

The CDR3 DNA reads as TGTGCCAGCTACAAAAGAGGGCTGGAGCAGTACTTC. Protein: CASYKRGLEQYF. This sequence joins TRBV21-1 and TRBJ2-7; TRBD2 was called by the table and not checked on the DNA. TRBV21-1 counts as a pseudogene. The CDR3 contains 12 residues.